The source of this T cell receptor beta chain is a study of CD8+CD57+ T cells in acquired aplastic anemia. For the study at large: Sorting CD4+ and CD8+ cells gave DNA averaging about 2.9 ug.

According to the study, genomic DNA was the template for TCR beta VDJ and CDR3 profiling. Each CDR3 protein gets one entry after TCRdb re-called the reads with MiXCR. The table records 110,000 or so distinct CDR3 sequences, roughly 55% of them present only once. This clonotype was seen only a few times. This CDR3 has 15 residues. V was trimmed by 3 bases and J by 4 bases, leaving 15 bases between them. Germline loops: CDR1 LGHNA, CDR2 YSLEER. All sequencing subjects had displayed CD8+CD57+ cell expansion on flow cytometry. Patients uniformly had severe acquired aplastic anemia. The chain couples TRBV4-3 to TRBJ1-2; D might be TRBD1 (5 bases). The receptor was derived from a human donor with aplastic anemia. Sequencing used sorted CD4+, CD8+, or CD8+CD57+ T cells (not recorded which) from PBMCs. The CDR3 sequence: CASSQGPTDSYGYTF. The CDR3 region has the DNA TGCGCCAGCAGCCAGGGACCGACAGATAGCTATGGCTACACCTTC.